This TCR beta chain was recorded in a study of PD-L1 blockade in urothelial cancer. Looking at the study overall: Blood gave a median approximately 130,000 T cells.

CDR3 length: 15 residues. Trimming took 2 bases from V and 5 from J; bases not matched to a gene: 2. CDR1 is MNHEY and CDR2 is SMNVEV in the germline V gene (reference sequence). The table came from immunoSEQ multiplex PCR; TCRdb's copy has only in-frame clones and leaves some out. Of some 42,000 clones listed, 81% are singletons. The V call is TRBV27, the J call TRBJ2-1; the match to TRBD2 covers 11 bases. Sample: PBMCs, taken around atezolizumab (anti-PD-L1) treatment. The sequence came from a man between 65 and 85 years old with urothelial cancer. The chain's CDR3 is CASSLGTSGNNEQFF. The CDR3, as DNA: TGTGCCAGCAGTTTAGGGACTAGCGGAAACAATGAGCAGTTCTTC.